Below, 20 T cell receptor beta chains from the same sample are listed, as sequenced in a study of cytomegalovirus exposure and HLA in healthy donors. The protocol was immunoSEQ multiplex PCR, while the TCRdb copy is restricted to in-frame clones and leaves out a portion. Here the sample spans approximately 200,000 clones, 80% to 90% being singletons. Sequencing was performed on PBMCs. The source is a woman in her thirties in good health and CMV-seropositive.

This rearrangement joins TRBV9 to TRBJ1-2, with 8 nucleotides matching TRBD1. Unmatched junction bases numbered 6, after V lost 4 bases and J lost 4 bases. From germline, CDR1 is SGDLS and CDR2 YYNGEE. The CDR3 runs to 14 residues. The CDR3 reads CASSRDRFPYGYTF. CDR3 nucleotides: TGTGCCAGCAGCCGGGACAGGTTCCCCTATGGCTACACCTTC.

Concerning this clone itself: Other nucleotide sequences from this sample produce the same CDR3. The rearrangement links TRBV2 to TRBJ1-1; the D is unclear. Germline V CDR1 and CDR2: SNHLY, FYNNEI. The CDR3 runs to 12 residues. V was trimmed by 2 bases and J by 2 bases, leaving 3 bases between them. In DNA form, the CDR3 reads TGTGCCAGCAGTGAACTCAACACTGAAGCTTTCTTT. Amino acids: CASSELNTEAFF.

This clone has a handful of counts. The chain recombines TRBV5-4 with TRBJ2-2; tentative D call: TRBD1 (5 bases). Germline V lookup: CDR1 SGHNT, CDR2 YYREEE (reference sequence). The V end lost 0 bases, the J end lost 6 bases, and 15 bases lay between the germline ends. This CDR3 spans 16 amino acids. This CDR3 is CASSLGRATRAGELFF. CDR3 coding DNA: TGTGCCAGCAGCTTGGGACGGGCCACCAGGGCCGGGGAGCTGTTTTTT.

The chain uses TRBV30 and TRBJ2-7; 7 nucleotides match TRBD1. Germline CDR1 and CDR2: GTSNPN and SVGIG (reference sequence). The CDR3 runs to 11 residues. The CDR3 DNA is TGTGCTGCCCGGGACAGTAGCGAGCAGTACTTC. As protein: CAARDSSEQYF.

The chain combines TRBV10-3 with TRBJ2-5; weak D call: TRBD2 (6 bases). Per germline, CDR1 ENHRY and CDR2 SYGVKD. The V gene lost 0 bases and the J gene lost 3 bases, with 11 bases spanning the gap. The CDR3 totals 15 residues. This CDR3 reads CAISESPGVEETQYF. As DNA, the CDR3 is TGTGCCATCAGTGAGTCCCCGGGGGTCGAAGAGACCCAGTACTTC.

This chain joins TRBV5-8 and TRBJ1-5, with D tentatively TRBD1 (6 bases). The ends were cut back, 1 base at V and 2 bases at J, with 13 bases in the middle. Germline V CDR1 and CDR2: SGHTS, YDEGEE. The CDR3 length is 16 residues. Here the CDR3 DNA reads TGTGCCAGCAGCTTGACTACCAGGGGCCGCAATCAGCCCCAGCATTTT. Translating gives CASSLTTRGRNQPQHF.

CDR3 sequence: CASHVGGAGELFF. Here the CDR3 DNA reads TGTGCCAGCCACGTCGGGGGTGCCGGGGAGCTGTTTTTT. The rearrangement joins TRBV6-5 to TRBJ2-2; TRBD2 might be the D (6 bases). CDR1 is MNHEY, CDR2 SVGAGI, per germline. This CDR3 is 13 amino acids long. Trimming cost V 8 bases and J 6 bases, with 13 bases left between them.

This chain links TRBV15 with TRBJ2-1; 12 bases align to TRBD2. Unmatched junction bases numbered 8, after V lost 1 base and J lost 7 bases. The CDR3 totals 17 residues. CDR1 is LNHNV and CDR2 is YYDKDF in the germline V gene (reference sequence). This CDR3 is CATSRVPLAGGPNEQFF. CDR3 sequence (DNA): TGTGCCACCAGCAGAGTTCCCCTAGCGGGAGGGCCAAATGAGCAGTTCTTC.

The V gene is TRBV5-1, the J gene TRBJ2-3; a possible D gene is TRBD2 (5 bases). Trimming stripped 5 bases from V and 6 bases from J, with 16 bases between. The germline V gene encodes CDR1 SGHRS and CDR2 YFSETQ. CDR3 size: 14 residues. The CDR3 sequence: CASRRAEAQDTQYF. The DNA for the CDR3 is TGCGCCAGCAGGCGGGCAGAGGCTCAGGATACGCAGTATTTT.

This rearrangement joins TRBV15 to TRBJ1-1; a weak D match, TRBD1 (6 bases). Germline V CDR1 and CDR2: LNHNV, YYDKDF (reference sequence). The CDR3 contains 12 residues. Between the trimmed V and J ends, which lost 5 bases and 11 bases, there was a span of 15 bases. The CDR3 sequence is CATSGTTGNAFF. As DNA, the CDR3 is TGTGCCACCAGCGGGACCACAGGGAACGCTTTCTTT.

CDR3 loop: CASSLGQGLNEKLFF. DNA for the CDR3: TGCGCCAGCAGCTTGGGGCAGGGATTGAATGAAAAACTGTTTTTT. The chain links TRBV5-1 to TRBJ1-4, with D possibly matching TRBD1 (5 bases). V lost 0 bases and J lost 5, with 11 bases in between. The CDR3 runs to 15 residues. Germline V CDR1 and CDR2: SGHRS, YFSETQ.

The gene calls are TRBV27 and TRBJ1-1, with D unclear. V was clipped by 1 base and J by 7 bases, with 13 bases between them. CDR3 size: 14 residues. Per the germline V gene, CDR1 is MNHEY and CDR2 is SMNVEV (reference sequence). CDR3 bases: TGTGCCAGCAGTTTATACCCAAGCCCCCATGAAGCTTTCTTT. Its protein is CASSLYPSPHEAFF.

The CDR3 here is CASSSGGLAAYEQYF. The CDR3 coding sequence is TGTGCCAGTAGCTCGGGGGGCCTAGCGGCCTACGAGCAGTACTTC. This chain connects TRBV19 to TRBJ2-7; perhaps TRBD2 as D (7 bases). The V gene's germline CDR1 is LNHDA and CDR2 SQIVND (reference sequence). The CDR3 length is 15 residues. V was cut by 6 bases and J by 2 bases, with 17 bases left in between. The full variable domain, rest sourced from reference TRBV19 and TRBJ2-7, is DGGITQSPKYLFRKEGQNVTLSCEQNLNHDAMYWYRQDPGQGLRLIYYSQIVNDFQKGDIAEGYSVSREKKESFPLTVTSAQKNPTAFYLCASSSGGLAAYEQYFGPGTRLTVT.

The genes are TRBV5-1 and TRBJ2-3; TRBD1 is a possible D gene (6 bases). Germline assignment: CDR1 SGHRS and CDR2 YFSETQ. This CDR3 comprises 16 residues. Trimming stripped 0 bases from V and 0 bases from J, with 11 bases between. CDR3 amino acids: CASSLGGQTSTDTQYF. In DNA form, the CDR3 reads TGCGCCAGCAGCTTGGGGGGACAAACTAGCACAGATACGCAGTATTTT.

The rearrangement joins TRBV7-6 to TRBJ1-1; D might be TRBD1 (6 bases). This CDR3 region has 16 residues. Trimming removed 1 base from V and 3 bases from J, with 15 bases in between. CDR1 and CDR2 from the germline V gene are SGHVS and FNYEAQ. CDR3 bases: TGTGCCAGCAGCTTAGAAAACAGGACAGTCTACACTGAAGCTTTCTTT. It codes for CASSLENRTVYTEAFF. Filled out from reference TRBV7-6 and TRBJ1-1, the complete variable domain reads GAGVSQSPRYKVTKRGQDVALRCDPISGHVSLYWYRQALGQGPEFLTYFNYEAQQDKSGLPNDRFSAERPEGSISTLTIQRTEQRDSAMYRCASSLENRTVYTEAFFGQGTRLTVV.

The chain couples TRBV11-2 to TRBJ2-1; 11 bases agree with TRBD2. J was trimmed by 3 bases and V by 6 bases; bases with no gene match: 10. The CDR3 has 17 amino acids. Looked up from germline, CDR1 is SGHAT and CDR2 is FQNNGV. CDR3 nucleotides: TGTGCCAGCAGGGAAGGGACTAGCGGAAGAAACTACAATGAGCAGTTCTTC. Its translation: CASREGTSGRNYNEQFF.

The CDR3: CASSPTSGGSYEQYF. The CDR3 DNA reads TGTGCCAGCAGCCCGACTAGCGGGGGAAGTTACGAGCAGTACTTC. The gene calls are TRBV11-3 and TRBJ2-7; 12 bases fit TRBD2. Trimming at V came to 5 bases and at J to 4 bases, leaving 6 bases not matched to a gene. This CDR3 is built from 15 residues. Per the germline V gene, CDR1 is SGHNT and CDR2 is YENEEA.

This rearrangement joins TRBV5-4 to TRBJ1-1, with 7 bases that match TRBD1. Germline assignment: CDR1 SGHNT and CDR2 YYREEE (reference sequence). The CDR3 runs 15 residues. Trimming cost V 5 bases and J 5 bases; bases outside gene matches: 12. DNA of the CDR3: TGTGCCAGCAGTCGTCCGAACAGGGGTGGTACTGAAGCTTTCTTT. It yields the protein CASSRPNRGGTEAFF. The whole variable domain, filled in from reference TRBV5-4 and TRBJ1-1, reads ETGVTQSPTHLIKTRGQQVTLRCSSQSGHNTVSWYQQALGQGPQFIFQYYREEENGRGNFPPRFSGLQFPNYSSELNVNALELDDSALYLCASSRPNRGGTEAFFGQGTRLTVV.

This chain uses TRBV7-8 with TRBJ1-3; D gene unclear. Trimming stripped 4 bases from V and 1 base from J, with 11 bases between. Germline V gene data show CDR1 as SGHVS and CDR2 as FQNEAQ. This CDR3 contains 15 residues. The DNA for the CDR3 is TGTGCCAGCAGCTCCAGTCGGGTATCTGGAAACACCATATATTTT. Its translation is CASSSSRVSGNTIYF. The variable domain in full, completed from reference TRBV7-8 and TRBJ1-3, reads GAGVSQSPRYKVAKRGQDVALRCDPISGHVSLFWYQQALGQGPEFLTYFQNEAQLDKSGLPSDRFFAERPEGSVSTLKIQRTQQEDSAVYLCASSSSRVSGNTIYFGEGSWLTVV.

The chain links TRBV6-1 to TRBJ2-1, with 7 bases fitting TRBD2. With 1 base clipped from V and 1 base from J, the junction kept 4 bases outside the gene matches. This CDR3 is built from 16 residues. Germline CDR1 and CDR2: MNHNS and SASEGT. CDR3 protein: CASSEVVGGSYNEQFF. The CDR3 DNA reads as TGTGCCAGCAGTGAAGTAGTCGGGGGGTCCTACAATGAGCAGTTCTTC.